This is a list of T cell receptor beta chains from one sample in a study of shared clonotypes between healthy human individuals. Clones were read by immunoSEQ multiplex PCR, and TCRdb kept only the in-frame ones, dropping some. Of around 2.1 million clones listed, about 92% are singletons. Sequences were obtained from naive CD8+ T cells from PBMCs. The receptor source for this set is a man aged 18 to 35 in good health. Some clones in this sample may be carry-over from other donors' samples. Both conserved end residues are part of each CDR3. The order of the fields is J gene, V gene, D gene, clone size, CDR3 DNA, CDR3 protein. The D gene is left open where the match is weak. Size values are once, few and many counts, or a class for expanded clones, and some rows have none.

TRBJ2-7,TRBV30,TRBD1,once,TGTGCCTGGAGTTGGGGCTGGACAGGGGACACCTACGAGCAGTACTTC,CAWSWGWTGDTYEQYF
TRBJ2-7,TRBV27,.,.,TGTGCCAGCAGTTTACGGGACGGTAGGTACGAGCAGTACTTC,CASSLRDGRYEQYF
TRBJ2-3,TRBV28,.,.,TGTGCCAGCAGTTTAGGCCGCGGCGACACGCAGTATTTT,CASSLGRGDTQYF
TRBJ2-7,TRBV28,.,once,TGTGCCAGCAGCCGGAGCACGTCCTACGAGCAGTACTTC,CASSRSTSYEQYF
TRBJ2-7,TRBV28,.,.,TGTGCCAGCAGTTTTCCAAACGGCCAGGAGCAGTACTTC,CASSFPNGQEQYF
TRBJ2-3,TRBV19,.,.,TGTGCCAGTAGGGATCTTTTTGGCACAGATACGCAGTATTTT,CASRDLFGTDTQYF
TRBJ2-1,TRBV19,.,.,TGTGCCAGTAGTACACCCCCCTTCCACAATGAGCAGTTCTTC,CASSTPPFHNEQFF
TRBJ2-7,TRBV27,TRBD2,.,TGTGCCAGCAGCCTTAGCGGGCCAACCTTCTACGAGCAGTACTTC,CASSLSGPTFYEQYF
TRBJ2-2,TRBV28,.,.,TGTGCCAGCAGGAGAGGGTCCGGGGAGCTGTTTTTT,CASRRGSGELFF
TRBJ2-1,TRBV9,.,.,TGTGCCAGCAGCGTAGGGGGCAGGGCAAATGAGCAGTTCTTC,CASSVGGRANEQFF
TRBJ1-2,TRBV14,.,once,TGTGCCAGCAGCCAATTAAGAACCCCCCATGGCTACACCTTC,CASSQLRTPHGYTF
TRBJ2-2,TRBV9,TRBD2,.,TGTGCCAGCAGCTCCGGGAGGGGAAGCGGGAGAAACCCCGGGGAGCTGTTTTTT,CASSSGRGSGRNPGELFF
TRBJ2-2,TRBV7-8,TRBD2,.,TGTGCCAGCAGCCTCCTCACTAAAAGAAGCGGGAGTCAGGACGGGGAGCTGTTTTTT,CASSLLTKRSGSQDGELFF
TRBJ2-1,TRBV27,TRBD2,.,TGTGCCAGCAGTTTCAGGCGGGGGGTACCTGAGCAGTTCTTC,CASSFRRGVPEQFF
TRBJ1-2,TRBV28,.,.,TGTGCCAGCAGACCGCACGGGACGGCTAACTATGGCTACACCTTC,CASRPHGTANYGYTF
TRBJ2-1,TRBV28,TRBD1,.,TGTGCCAGCAGTTTAGGGCAGGGGGAAAGATCCTACTACAATGAGCAGTTCTTC,CASSLGQGERSYYNEQFF
TRBJ2-2,TRBV10-2,.,.,TGCGCCAGCAGTAGCGGGACCGGGGAGCTGTTTTTT,CASSSGTGELFF
TRBJ2-1,TRBV19,.,.,TGTGCCAGTAGTATGGACGGCAGGAGCTCCTACAATGAGCAGTTCTTC,CASSMDGRSSYNEQFF
TRBJ1-1,TRBV4-1,.,.,TGCGCCAGCAGCCTCATCGGAGTGAACACTGAAGCTTTCTTT,CASSLIGVNTEAFF
TRBJ2-5,TRBV10-3,.,.,TGTGCCATCAGTGAAATAGGCGGGCAAGAGACCCAGTACTTC,CAISEIGGQETQYF
TRBJ1-3,TRBV12-5,TRBD1,.,TGTGCTAGTGGTCAGACAGGGTCTGGAAACACCATATATTTT,CASGQTGSGNTIYF
TRBJ1-2,TRBV6-5,.,.,TGTGCCAGCAGTTCCCCCGTGGCGGGCTACACCTTC,CASSSPVAGYTF
TRBJ2-7,TRBV9,.,.,TGTGCCAGCAGCGTAGGTGAGGGAGGTTGGTACGAGCAGTACTTC,CASSVGEGGWYEQYF
TRBJ1-1,TRBV19,.,.,TGTGCCAGTAGTGGGCCATCTGAAGCTTTCTTT,CASSGPSEAFF
TRBJ1-1,TRBV4-3,.,.,TGCGCCAGCAGCCCGATGAGGGGGTGGGGCCCTGAAGCTTTCTTT,CASSPMRGWGPEAFF
TRBJ2-5,TRBV19,.,.,TGTGCCAGTAGTATAGCAAGGGGAGCGGAGGCTGGCAGAGAGACCCAGTACTTC,CASSIARGAEAGRETQYF
TRBJ2-3,TRBV28,TRBD2,.,TGTGCCAGCAGTTTAGTAGCGGGACTCACAGATACGCAGTATTTT,CASSLVAGLTDTQYF
TRBJ2-7,TRBV27,.,.,TGTGCCAGCTCCCCCCGGGGGCATGACGAGCAGTACTTC,CASSPRGHDEQYF
TRBJ2-5,TRBV9,TRBD1,.,TGTGCCCGCAGCGTAGGGGGGACAGGGGGCTTCAGGGAGACCCAGTACTTC,CARSVGGTGGFRETQYF
TRBJ1-5,TRBV7-8,TRBD1,once,TGTGCCAGCAGCGACAGGGAGTCTAGCAATCAGCCCCAGCATTTT,CASSDRESSNQPQHF
TRBJ2-4,TRBV9,TRBD1,.,TGTGCCAGCAGCGGGACAGGGTCCCATGATCAGTACTTC,CASSGTGSHDQYF
TRBJ2-1,TRBV11-2,.,.,TGTGCCAGCAGCTTAGTGGGCCGTTTGAGCTCCTACAATGAGCAGTTCTTC,CASSLVGRLSSYNEQFF
TRBJ2-1,TRBV5-1,TRBD2,.,TGCGCCAGCAGCTCGGAAACTAGCGGGAGTTATCATGAGCAGTTCTTC,CASSSETSGSYHEQFF
TRBJ1-5,TRBV4-1,.,.,TGCGCCAGCAGCCTAATAGATACTAGCAATCAGCCCCAGCATTTT,CASSLIDTSNQPQHF
TRBJ2-3,TRBV19,.,.,TGTGCCAGTAGTACCCCCGCTGCGGGAACAGATACGCAGTATTTT,CASSTPAAGTDTQYF
TRBJ2-2,TRBV7-3,TRBD2,.,TGTGCCAGCAGCTTATATTTGCGGGAGTTTGGGGAGCTGTTTTTT,CASSLYLREFGELFF
TRBJ2-3,TRBV7-9,.,.,TGTGCCAGCAGCCCTGTGCTGGGAATCACAGATACGCAGTATTTT,CASSPVLGITDTQYF
TRBJ2-7,TRBV28,TRBD2,.,TGTGCCAGCAGCCCAACTAGCGGGAGTTTCGAGCAGTACTTC,CASSPTSGSFEQYF
TRBJ1-5,TRBV9,.,.,TGTGCCAGCAGCCCCTTCGGGACACCTCAGCCCCAGCATTTT,CASSPFGTPQPQHF
TRBJ1-6,TRBV6-5,.,.,TGTGCCAGCAGTCCCGGGGAAGATTCACCCCTCCACTTT,CASSPGEDSPLHF
TRBJ1-1,TRBV19,TRBD1,.,TGTGCCAGCCAGGACAGGATGAACACTGAAGCTTTCTTT,CASQDRMNTEAFF
TRBJ1-5,TRBV6-5,.,.,TGTGCCAGCAGTTACTCGAGAAGTGGTAATCAGCCCCAGCATTTT,CASSYSRSGNQPQHF